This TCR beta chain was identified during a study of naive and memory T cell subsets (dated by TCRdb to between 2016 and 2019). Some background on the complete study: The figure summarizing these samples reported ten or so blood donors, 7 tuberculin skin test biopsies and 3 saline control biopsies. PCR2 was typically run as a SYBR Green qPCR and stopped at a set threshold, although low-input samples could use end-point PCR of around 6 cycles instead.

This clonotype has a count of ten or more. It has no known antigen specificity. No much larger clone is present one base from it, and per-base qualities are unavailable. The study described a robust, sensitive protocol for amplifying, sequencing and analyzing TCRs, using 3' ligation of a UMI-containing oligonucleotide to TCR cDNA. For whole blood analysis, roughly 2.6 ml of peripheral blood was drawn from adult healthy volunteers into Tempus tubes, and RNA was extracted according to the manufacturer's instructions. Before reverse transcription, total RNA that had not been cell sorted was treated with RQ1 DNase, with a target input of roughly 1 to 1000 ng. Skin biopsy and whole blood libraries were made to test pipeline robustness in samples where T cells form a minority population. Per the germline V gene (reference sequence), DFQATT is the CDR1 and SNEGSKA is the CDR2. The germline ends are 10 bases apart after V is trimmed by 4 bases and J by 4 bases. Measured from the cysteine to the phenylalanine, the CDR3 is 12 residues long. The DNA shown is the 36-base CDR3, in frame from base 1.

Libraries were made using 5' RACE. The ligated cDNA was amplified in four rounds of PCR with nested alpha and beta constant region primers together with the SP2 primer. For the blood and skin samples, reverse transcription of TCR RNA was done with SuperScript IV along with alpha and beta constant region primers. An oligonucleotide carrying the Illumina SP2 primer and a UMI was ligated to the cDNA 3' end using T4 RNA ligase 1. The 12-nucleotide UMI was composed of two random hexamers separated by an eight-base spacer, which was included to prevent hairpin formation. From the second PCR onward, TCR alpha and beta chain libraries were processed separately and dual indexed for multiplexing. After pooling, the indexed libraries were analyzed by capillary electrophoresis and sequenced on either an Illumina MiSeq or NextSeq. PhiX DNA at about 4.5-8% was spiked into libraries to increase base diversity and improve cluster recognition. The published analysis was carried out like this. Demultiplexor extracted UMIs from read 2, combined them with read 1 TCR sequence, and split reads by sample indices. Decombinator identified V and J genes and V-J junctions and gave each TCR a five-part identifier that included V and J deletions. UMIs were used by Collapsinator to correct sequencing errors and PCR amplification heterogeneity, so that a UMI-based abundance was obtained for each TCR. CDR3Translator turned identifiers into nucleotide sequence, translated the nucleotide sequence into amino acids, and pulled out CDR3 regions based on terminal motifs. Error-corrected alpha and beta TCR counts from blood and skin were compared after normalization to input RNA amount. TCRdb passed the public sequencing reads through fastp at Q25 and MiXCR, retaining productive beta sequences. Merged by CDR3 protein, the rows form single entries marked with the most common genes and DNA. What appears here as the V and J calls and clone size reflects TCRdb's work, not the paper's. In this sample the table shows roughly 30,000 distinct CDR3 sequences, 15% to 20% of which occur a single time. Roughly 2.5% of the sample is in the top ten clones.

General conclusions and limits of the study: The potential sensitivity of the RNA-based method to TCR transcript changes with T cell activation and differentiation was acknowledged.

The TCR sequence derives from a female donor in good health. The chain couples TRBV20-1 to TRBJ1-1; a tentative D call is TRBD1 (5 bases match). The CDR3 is CSATRGSTEAFF. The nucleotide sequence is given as TGCAGTGCTACGAGGGGAAGCACTGAAGCTTTCTTT.